The entry that follows covers one TCR beta chain sequence. This sample is part of a study of blood T cell repertoires in COVID-19. Overall study context: Sites across the United States, Italy and Spain contributed samples from acute and convalescent COVID-19.

Methods used by the authors: Nucleated cell number was recorded as an estimate derived from reference gene primer amplification. Repertoires were generated with immunoSEQ multiplex PCR, while TCRdb's copy carries only in-frame clones and drops some. V and J calls and clone size come straight from that table; D and trimming were deduced from the DNA. The profile covers around 26,000 clones, with around 86% appearing a single time and 7% to 10% taken by the ten largest. From germline, CDR1 is SGHNT and CDR2 YYREEE (reference sequence). The CDR3 is made up of 16 amino acids. Trimming left V 0 bases short and J 0 bases short, with 10 bases between.

This sequence joins TRBV5-4 and TRBJ1-3; tentatively, D is TRBD1 (6 bases). Source material: peripheral blood. The clonotype was recovered from a human donor in a cohort sampled during active COVID-19. In DNA form, the CDR3 reads TGTGCCAGCAGCTTGGGGGGGCGGAGCTCTGGAAACACCATATATTTT. Translation gives CASSLGGRSSGNTIYF.